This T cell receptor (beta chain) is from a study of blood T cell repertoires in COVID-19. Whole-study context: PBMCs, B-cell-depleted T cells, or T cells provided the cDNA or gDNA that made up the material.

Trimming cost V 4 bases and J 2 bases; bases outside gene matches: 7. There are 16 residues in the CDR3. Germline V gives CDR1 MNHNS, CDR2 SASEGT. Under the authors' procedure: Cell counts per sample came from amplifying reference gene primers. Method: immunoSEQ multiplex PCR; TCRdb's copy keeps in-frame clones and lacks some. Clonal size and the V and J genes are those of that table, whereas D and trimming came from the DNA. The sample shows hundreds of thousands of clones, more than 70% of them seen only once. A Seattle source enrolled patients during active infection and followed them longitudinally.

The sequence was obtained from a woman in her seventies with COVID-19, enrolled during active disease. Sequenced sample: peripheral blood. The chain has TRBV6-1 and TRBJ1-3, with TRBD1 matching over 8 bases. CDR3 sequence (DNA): TGTGCCAGCAGTGCGTACGGACAGGGTCCTGGAAACACCATATATTTT. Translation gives CASSAYGQGPGNTIYF.